This record looks at one TCR beta chain sequence and its context. Its antigen is as yet unknown. The data were obtained in a study of Tregs in tolerant kidney transplant recipients. Study-level results: Some patients' samples used different primers over time, so nucleotide sequences weren't comparable. This study did not directly address biological reproducibility.

Germline V lookup: CDR1 LNHDA, CDR2 SQIVND (reference sequence). V lost 6 bases and J lost 0, with 9 bases in between. CDR3 length: 15 residues. Related graft donors supplied nonmyeloablative bone marrow transplants, and mixed chimerism was transient. Thawed PBMCs were FACS-sorted into unstimulated CD4+CD25+CD127- regulatory T cells, CD4+CD25- non-regulatory cells, CD4 and CD8 cells. The repertoire was sequenced with immunoSEQ multiplex PCR; TCRdb's copy has only in-frame clones and lacks some. The sample includes 65,000 or so clones, around 87% of them seen just once. The sequence was collected from a human patient who received a combined kidney and bone marrow transplant. The graft donor may be the source of some T cells. The material sequenced was CD4+ T cells from blood (PBMCs), taken 6 months after the transplant. The chain has TRBV19 and TRBJ1-6; D is undetermined. The CDR3 bases are TGTGCCAGTAGAAAAACGAGCTCCTATAATTCACCCCTCCACTTT. It yields the protein CASRKTSSYNSPLHF.